Following are 18 T cell receptor beta chains from one sample sequenced in a study of CD8 T cells in Susac syndrome. After extraction with the RNeasy kit, 0.5 to 1 ug of the RNA was reverse transcribed using random hexamers. TCRdb reprocessed the immunoSEQ multiplex PCR reads with MiXCR, giving one entry per CDR3 protein. The top ten clones hold 0.12% of a sample with under 200,000 distinct CDR3 sequences, 85% to 95% of them seen once. The source material was CD4+ T cells from PBMCs. The receptors were gathered from a human donor with Susac syndrome.

The V and J genes are TRBV14 and TRBJ2-7, with 11 nucleotides matching TRBD2. With 4 bases clipped from V and 2 bases from J, the junction kept 4 bases outside the gene matches. CDR1 and CDR2 from the germline V gene are SGHDN and FVKESK. The CDR3 has 15 amino acids. The CDR3 nucleotides are TGTGCCAGCAGCCGACTAGCGGGGCCGACCTACGAGCAGTACTTC. Protein product: CASSRLAGPTYEQYF.

The gene calls are TRBV29-1 and TRBJ1-1; D ambiguous. CDR1 is SQVTM and CDR2 is ANQGSEA in the germline V gene. The CDR3 has 13 amino acids. V was shortened by 6 bases and J by 1 base, with 12 bases between the two germline ends. The CDR3 nucleotides are TGCAGCGTAACACTAAACCCGAACACTGAAGCTTTCTTT. Translating gives CSVTLNPNTEAFF.

This chain joins TRBV6-2 or TRBV6-3 and TRBJ2-5; 9 bases fit TRBD1. The length of the CDR3 is 15 residues. V dropped 5 bases and J dropped 4; count of bases not matched to a gene: 8. Germline CDR1 reads MNHEY; CDR2 reads SVGEGT. The CDR3 spells CASSRPMTGGETQYF. In nucleotides, the CDR3 is TGTGCCAGCAGTCGACCGATGACAGGGGGAGAGACCCAGTACTTC.

CDR3 sequence: CASSAGPAEAFF. The CDR3 coding sequence is TGTGCCAGCAGCGCGGGCCCCGCTGAAGCTTTCTTT. The J gene is TRBJ1-1, the V gene TRBV5-8; D ambiguous. V was cut by 4 bases and J by 6 bases, with 10 bases left in between. The germline CDR1 and CDR2 sequences are SGHTS and YDEGEE. The CDR3 totals 12 residues.

The V call is TRBV3-1, the J call TRBJ2-7; 9 bases are a match to TRBD1. V was pared by 4 bases and J by 1 base, with 5 bases of the junction left unmatched. CDR3 length: 15 amino acids. CDR1 and CDR2 from the germline V gene are LGHDT and YNNKEL (reference sequence). CDR3 bases: TGTGCCAGCAGCCTAGGACAGGGGCGTTCCTACGAGCAGTACTTC. This translates into CASSLGQGRSYEQYF.

The J gene is TRBJ1-1, the V gene TRBV10-3; 8 bases are a match to TRBD1. J was trimmed by 1 base and V by 11 bases; bases with no gene match: 9. Germline CDR1 and CDR2: ENHRY and SYGVKD. The CDR3 spans 14 residues. The CDR3 DNA follows: TGTGCCGCCCGTCCGGGACAGGCGAACACTGAAGCTTTCTTT. Protein product: CAARPGQANTEAFF.

CDR3 sequence: CASSQGVDPYEQYF. The CDR3 DNA reads TGTGCCAGCAGCCAAGGCGTGGATCCCTACGAGCAGTACTTC. The V gene is TRBV5-4, the J gene TRBJ2-7, with unresolved D. The CDR3 totals 14 residues. Trimming took off 4 bases at V and 2 bases at J, with 13 bases between the two ends. Germline assignment: CDR1 SGHNT and CDR2 YYREEE (reference sequence).

The chain combines TRBV15 with TRBJ2-7; D is possibly TRBD2 (6 bases). V was shortened by 0 bases and J by 5 bases, with 11 bases between the two germline ends. The CDR3 is 14 residues long. In germline, CDR1 is LNHNV, CDR2 YYDKDF (reference sequence). CDR3 coding DNA: TGTGCCACCAGCAGAGATCGAGGAGGGGACGAGCAGTACTTC. As protein: CATSRDRGGDEQYF.

V is TRBV12-5 and J is TRBJ1-4; D might be TRBD1 (5 bases). In germline, CDR1 is LGHNT, CDR2 FRNRAP. The V and J ends lost 2 bases and 7 bases respectively, with 14 bases between them. The CDR3 has 15 residues. The DNA of the CDR3 is TGTGCTAGTGGTTTGCCCGGGCAGGGTGTTGAAAAACTGTTTTTT. Translated, it gives CASGLPGQGVEKLFF.

The rearrangement uses TRBV6-5 and TRBJ1-1; D perhaps matches TRBD1 (5 bases). V lost 5 bases, J lost 1 base, and 11 bases lay in between. The CDR3 is made up of 14 amino acids. From germline, CDR1 is MNHEY and CDR2 SVGAGI. CDR3 sequence (DNA): TGTGCCAGCAGTCGGGGACGGGAGAACACTGAAGCTTTCTTT. It encodes CASSRGRENTEAFF.

V usage is TRBV6-2 or TRBV6-3 and J usage is TRBJ2-7; D uncertain. The CDR3 is 15 residues long. Germline assignment: CDR1 MNHEY and CDR2 SVGEGT. V lost 6 bases and J 0 bases, leaving 15 bases between the germline ends. The CDR3 region is CASRVVGKGSYEQYF. The CDR3 coding sequence is TGTGCCAGCAGGGTAGTAGGAAAGGGCTCCTACGAGCAGTACTTC.

Here the CDR3 reads CASSQGGEYIQYF. The DNA for the CDR3 is TGTGCCAGCAGCCAAGGGGGGGAGTACATTCAGTACTTC. The J gene is TRBJ2-4, the V gene TRBV3-1, with D possibly being TRBD2 (6 bases). This CDR3 contains 13 residues. CDR1 is LGHDT, CDR2 YNNKEL, per germline (reference sequence). V lost 1 base and J 8 bases, leaving 9 bases between the germline ends. The full variable domain, its missing parts supplied by reference TRBV3-1 and TRBJ2-4, is DTAVSQTPKYLVTQMGNDKSIKCEQNLGHDTMYWYKQDSKKFLKIMFSYNNKELIINETVPNRFSPKSPDKAHLNLHINSLELGDSAVYFCASSQGGEYIQYFGAGTRLSVL.

CDR3 bases: TGCAGCGTGGGACAGGGGGTGGACACCGGGGAGCTGTTTTTT. This translates into CSVGQGVDTGELFF. This chain connects TRBV29-1 to TRBJ2-2, with 11 positions matching TRBD1. After removal of 6 bases from V and 3 bases from J, the junction contained 3 bases not matched to a gene. This CDR3 has 14 amino acids. From germline, CDR1 is SQVTM and CDR2 ANQGSEA.

The chain employs TRBV24-1 and TRBJ1-1, with D perhaps TRBD1 (6 bases). V was trimmed by 0 bases and J by 3 bases, leaving 10 bases between them. CDR3 length equals 15 residues. From germline, CDR1 is KGHDR and CDR2 SFDVKD. Here the CDR3 DNA reads TGTGCCACCAGTGATTTGACAGGGCAGGACACTGAAGCTTTCTTT. The encoded protein is CATSDLTGQDTEAFF.

The genes are TRBV29-1 and TRBJ1-2; D unresolved. Trimming stripped 2 bases from V and 5 bases from J, with 12 bases between. Germline V lookup: CDR1 SQVTM, CDR2 ANQGSEA. The CDR3 covers 13 residues. The CDR3 is CSVEKGSGYGYTF. The CDR3 DNA follows: TGCAGCGTTGAAAAGGGTTCGGGTTATGGCTACACCTTC.

CDR3 amino acids: CASSLHKETNTGELFF. The CDR3 DNA follows: TGTGCCAGCAGTCTCCACAAGGAAACGAACACCGGGGAGCTGTTTTTT. The rearrangement uses TRBV12-3 or TRBV12-4 and TRBJ2-2; D is ambiguous. V lost 5 bases to trimming and J lost 0 bases, with 13 bases between them. CDR3 length: 16 residues.

The rearrangement links TRBV4-3 to TRBJ2-7; 8 bases match TRBD2. CDR3 length: 15 amino acids. J lost 2 bases, V lost 1 base, and 4 bases had no gene match. The germline V gene has CDR1 LGHNA and CDR2 YSLEER. Here the CDR3 DNA reads TGCGCCAGCAGCCAAGGTCGGGGGGGAGCCTACGAGCAGTACTTC. Its protein product is CASSQGRGGAYEQYF.

The chain is built from TRBV5-4 and TRBJ2-1; perhaps D is TRBD1 or TRBD2 (5 bases each). The CDR3 totals 12 residues. Trimming cost V 3 bases and J 7 bases, with 8 bases left between them. Germline lookup yields CDR1 SGHNT and CDR2 YYREEE (reference sequence). The CDR3 sequence: CASSWDGNEQFF. CDR3 DNA: TGTGCCAGCAGCTGGGACGGGAATGAGCAGTTCTTC. Using reference TRBV5-4 and TRBJ2-1 for the parts outside the CDR3, the full variable domain is ETGVTQSPTHLIKTRGQQVTLRCSSQSGHNTVSWYQQALGQGPQFIFQYYREEENGRGNFPPRFSGLQFPNYSSELNVNALELDDSALYLCASSWDGNEQFFGPGTRLTVL.